This TCR beta chain was observed in a study of T-cell reconstitution after alpha-beta-depleted transplantation in children. Germline-derived CDR1 and CDR2 are SGHRS and YFSETQ. The CDR3 contains 14 residues. V was clipped by 3 bases and J by 1 base, with 10 bases between them. Overall study findings and caveats: When one year had passed after transplant, most T-cell counts and diversity came from newly produced T cells. Some patients' high day-60 TCRbeta diversity was traced to surviving recipient T cells and thymic progenitors. Several hundred expanded graft clones reportedly gave rise to the alpha-beta T cells present about two months after transplant.

Unique molecular identifiers were incorporated into the prepared TCRbeta library. One entry per CDR3 protein results from TCRdb running MiXCR on the PCR reads. The table has approximately 650,000 distinct CDR3 sequences, roughly 14% seen once; the top ten hold 0.79%. This clonotype was counted at least ten times. Its specificity is unknown. This receptor was obtained from a girl aged 2-10 years with congenital amegakaryocytic thrombocytopenia, due to receive a stem cell transplant. The rearrangement joins TRBV5-1 to TRBJ1-1, with D perhaps TRBD1 (6 bases). The sample consisted of PBMCs, taken before TCRalphabeta/CD19-depleted stem cell transplant. CDR3 region: CASSWEGGNTEAFF. In DNA form, the CDR3 reads TGCGCCAGCAGCTGGGAGGGGGGGAACACTGAAGCTTTCTTT.